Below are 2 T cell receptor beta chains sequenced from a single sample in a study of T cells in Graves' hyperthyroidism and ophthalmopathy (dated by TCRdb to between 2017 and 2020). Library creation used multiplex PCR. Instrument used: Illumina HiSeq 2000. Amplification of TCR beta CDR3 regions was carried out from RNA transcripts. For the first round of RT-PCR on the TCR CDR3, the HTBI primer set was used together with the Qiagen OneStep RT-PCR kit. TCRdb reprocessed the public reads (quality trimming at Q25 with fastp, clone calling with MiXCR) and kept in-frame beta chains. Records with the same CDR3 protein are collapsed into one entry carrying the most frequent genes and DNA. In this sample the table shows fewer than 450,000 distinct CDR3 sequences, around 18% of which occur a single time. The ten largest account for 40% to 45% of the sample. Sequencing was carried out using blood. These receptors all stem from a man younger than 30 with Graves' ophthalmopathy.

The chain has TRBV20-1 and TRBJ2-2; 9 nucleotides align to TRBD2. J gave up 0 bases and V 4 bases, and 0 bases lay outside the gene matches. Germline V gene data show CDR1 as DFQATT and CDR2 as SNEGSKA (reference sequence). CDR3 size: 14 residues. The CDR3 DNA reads TGCAGTGCTAAGCGGGGGGCGAACACCGGGGAGCTGTTTTTT. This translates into CSAKRGANTGELFF.

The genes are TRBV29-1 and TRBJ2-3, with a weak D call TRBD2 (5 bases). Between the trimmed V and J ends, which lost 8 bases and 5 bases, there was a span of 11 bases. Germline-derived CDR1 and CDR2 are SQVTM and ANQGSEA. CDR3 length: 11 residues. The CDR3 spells CSLERGDTQYF. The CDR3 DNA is TGCAGCCTCGAACGGGGAGATACGCAGTATTTT.